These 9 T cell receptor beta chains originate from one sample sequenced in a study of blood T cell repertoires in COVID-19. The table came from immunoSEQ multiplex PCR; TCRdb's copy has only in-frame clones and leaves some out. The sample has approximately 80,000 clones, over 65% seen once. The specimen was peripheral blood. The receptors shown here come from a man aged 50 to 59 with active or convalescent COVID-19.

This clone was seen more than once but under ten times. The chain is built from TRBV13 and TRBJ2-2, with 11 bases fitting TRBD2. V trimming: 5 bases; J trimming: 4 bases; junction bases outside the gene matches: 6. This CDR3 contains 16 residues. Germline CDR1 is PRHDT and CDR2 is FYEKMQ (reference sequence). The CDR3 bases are TGTGCCAGCAGCCGCGAGACTAGCGGGGTCACCGGGGAGCTGTTTTTT. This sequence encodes CASSRETSGVTGELFF.

CDR3 sequence reads: CASSLTGVDTGELFF. CDR3 coding DNA: TGTGCCAGCAGCCTTACAGGGGTCGACACCGGGGAGCTGTTTTTT. The J gene is TRBJ2-2, the V gene TRBV7-2; TRBD1 matches at 7 bases. This CDR3 is 15 amino acids long. Germline CDR1 is SGHTA and CDR2 is FQGNSA. V lost 5 bases and J lost 3; bases outside the gene matches: 6.

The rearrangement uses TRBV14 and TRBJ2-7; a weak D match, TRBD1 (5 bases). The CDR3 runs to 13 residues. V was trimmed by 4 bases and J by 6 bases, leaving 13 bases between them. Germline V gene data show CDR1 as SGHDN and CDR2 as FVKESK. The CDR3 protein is CASSLRETGEQYF. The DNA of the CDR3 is TGTGCCAGCAGCCTCAGGGAAACGGGCGAGCAGTACTTC.

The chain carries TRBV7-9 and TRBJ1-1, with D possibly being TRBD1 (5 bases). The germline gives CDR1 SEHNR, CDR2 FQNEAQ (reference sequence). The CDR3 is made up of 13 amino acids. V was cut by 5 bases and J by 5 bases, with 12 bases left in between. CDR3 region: CASSPNSGTEAFF. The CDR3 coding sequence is TGTGCCAGCAGCCCTAACTCAGGGACTGAAGCTTTCTTT.

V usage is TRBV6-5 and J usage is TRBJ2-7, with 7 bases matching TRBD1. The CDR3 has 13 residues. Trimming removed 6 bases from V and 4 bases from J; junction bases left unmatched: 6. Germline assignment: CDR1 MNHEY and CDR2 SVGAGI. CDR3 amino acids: CASRPGQIYEQYF. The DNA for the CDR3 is TGTGCCAGCAGGCCGGGACAGATTTACGAGCAGTACTTC.

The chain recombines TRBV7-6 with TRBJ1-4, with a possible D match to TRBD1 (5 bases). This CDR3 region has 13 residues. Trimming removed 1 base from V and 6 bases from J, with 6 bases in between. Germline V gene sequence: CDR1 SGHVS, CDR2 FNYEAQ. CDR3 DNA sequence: TGTGCCAGCAGCTTAGGCAGGGATGAAAAACTGTTTTTT. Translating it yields CASSLGRDEKLFF.

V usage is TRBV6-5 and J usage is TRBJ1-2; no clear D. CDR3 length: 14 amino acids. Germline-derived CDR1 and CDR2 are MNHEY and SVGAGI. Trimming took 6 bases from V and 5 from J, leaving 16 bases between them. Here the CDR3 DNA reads TGTGCCAGCAGCCTACAGCCCTCGTTTTATGGCTACACCTTC. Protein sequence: CASSLQPSFYGYTF.

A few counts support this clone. CDR3 amino acids: CSAGAGSGEQYF. CDR3 nucleotide sequence: TGCAGCGCAGGAGCCGGCTCGGGGGAGCAGTACTTC. This chain joins TRBV29-1 and TRBJ2-7; tentative D call: TRBD2 (5 bases). This CDR3 comprises 12 residues. Germline V gives CDR1 SQVTM, CDR2 ANQGSEA. Trimming stripped 7 bases from V and 7 bases from J, with 17 bases between.

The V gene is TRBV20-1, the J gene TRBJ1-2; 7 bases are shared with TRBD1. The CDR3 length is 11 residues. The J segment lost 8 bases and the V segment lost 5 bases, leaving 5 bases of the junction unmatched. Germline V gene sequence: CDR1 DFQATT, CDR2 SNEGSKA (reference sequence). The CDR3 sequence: CSAGRTGGYTF. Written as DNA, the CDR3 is TGCAGTGCTGGAAGGACAGGCGGCTACACCTTC.